What follows are 10 T cell receptor beta chains derived from one specimen sequenced in a study of early stage breast cancer tumors (TCRdb year 2017). Libraries were prepared through the immunoSEQ multiplex PCR assay. TCRdb's version of the immuneACCESS table is confined to in-frame rearrangements and falls short of the full clone set. An unresolved V gene accounts for under half of the shortfall where checked; the remainder is of unknown origin. The table for this sample lists fewer than 30,000 clones; less than 75% of them were counted only once. The ten most abundant clones make up 8.5% of the sample. The specimen was breast tumor tissue. The source is a person between 50 and 60 years old with breast cancer.

This clone was picked up a small number of times. The rearrangement joins TRBV5-1 to TRBJ2-7; TRBD1 aligns across 10 bases. Looked up from germline, CDR1 is SGHRS and CDR2 is YFSETQ. V lost 3 bases and J lost 4; bases outside the gene matches: 7. This CDR3 contains 15 residues. The CDR3 here is CASSSSTGGIYEQYF. CDR3 DNA sequence: TGCGCCAGCAGCTCGTCGACAGGGGGCATTTACGAGCAGTACTTC.

There are a few counts of this clone. This sequence joins TRBV5-5 and TRBJ1-1; no reliable D call. The CDR3 spans 14 residues. Germline V gene lookup returns CDR1 SGHKS and CDR2 YYEKEE (reference sequence). V was shortened by 1 base and J by 1 base, with 8 bases between the two germline ends. The CDR3 nucleotides read TGTGCCAGCAGCTTGTTTTGGGGGAACACTGAAGCTTTCTTT. It is translated as CASSLFWGNTEAFF.

This clone turned up a few times. The chain carries TRBV6-1 and TRBJ1-1; possibly TRBD1 for D (5 bases). Germline CDR1 and CDR2: MNHNS and SASEGT. Deletions cut 4 bases from V and 1 base from J, with 10 bases between. The CDR3 has 14 amino acids. The CDR3 loop is CASSAAGGNTEAFF. CDR3 DNA sequence: TGTGCCAGCAGTGCCGCCGGGGGGAACACTGAAGCTTTCTTT.

This clone was recorded once. The V call is TRBV28, the J call TRBJ2-1, with D perhaps matching TRBD2 (7 bases). The V and J ends lost 5 bases and 9 bases respectively, with 20 bases between them. Per germline, CDR1 MDHEN and CDR2 SYDVKM. The CDR3 sequence is 15 residues long. The CDR3 is CASSQGHPGGGEQFF. The DNA for the CDR3 is TGTGCCAGCAGTCAGGGACATCCTGGCGGGGGTGAGCAGTTCTTC.

In its sample, this clone was seen a few times. The V and J genes are TRBV23-1 and TRBJ2-3; 14 bases match TRBD2. TRBV23-1 is an ORF; its function is uncertain. Trimming at V came to 2 bases and at J to 14 bases, leaving 15 bases not matched to a gene. CDR3 size: 17 residues. Written as DNA, the CDR3 is TGCGCCAGCAGTCAAATCGGGACTAGCGGGAGATCGCGGCGTCGGTATTTT. Protein: CASSQIGTSGRSRRRYF.

The chain combines TRBV5-1 with TRBJ2-5; 7 positions match TRBD1. The CDR3 runs to 15 residues. Unmatched junction bases numbered 8, after V lost 4 bases and J lost 2 bases. Germline V CDR1 and CDR2: SGHRS, YFSETQ. CDR3 residues: CASSPGDSSQETQYF. The CDR3 nucleotides read TGCGCCAGCAGCCCAGGGGACAGCTCACAAGAGACCCAGTACTTC. The full variable domain, with the rest looked up from reference TRBV5-1 and TRBJ2-5, is KAGVTQTPRYLIKTRGQQVTLSCSPISGHRSVSWYQQTPGQGLQFLFEYFSETQRNKGNFPGRFSGRQFSNSRSEMNVSTLELGDSALYLCASSPGDSSQETQYFGPGTRLLVL.

The chain uses TRBV2 and TRBJ1-1; no clear D gene. Trimming pared 2 bases from V and 2 bases from J, leaving 15 bases between. Germline V gene sequence: CDR1 SNHLY, CDR2 FYNNEI. CDR3 length equals 16 residues. The chain's CDR3 is CASSESGRLKNTEAFF. In nucleotides, the CDR3 is TGTGCCAGCAGTGAATCGGGCCGCTTAAAAAACACTGAAGCTTTCTTT.

The CDR3 protein is CASTSTSGRAGELFF. Here the CDR3 DNA reads TGTGCCAGCACGAGTACTAGCGGGAGGGCCGGGGAGCTGTTTTTT. V and J are TRBV6-1 and TRBJ2-2; TRBD2 aligns across 13 bases. The CDR3 has 15 residues. The V segment lost 7 bases and the J segment 6 bases; nucleotides outside the gene matches: 5. Germline V gene data show CDR1 as MNHNS and CDR2 as SASEGT.

The rearrangement links TRBV7-3 to TRBJ2-5, with TRBD2 matching over 8 bases. The V segment lost 4 bases and the J segment 6 bases; nucleotides outside the gene matches: 4. CDR1 is SGHTA and CDR2 is FQGTGA in the germline V gene. The CDR3 length is 13 residues. The CDR3 DNA reads as TGTGCCAGCAGCTCTGGGACTAGTCAGACCCAGTACTTC. It translates to CASSSGTSQTQYF. The full variable domain, in which reference TRBV7-3 and TRBJ2-5 provide the parts outside the CDR3, is GAGVSQTPSNKVTEKGKYVELRCDPISGHTALYWYRQSLGQGPEFLIYFQGTGAADDSGLPNDRFFAVRPEGSVSTLKIQRTERGDSAVYLCASSSGTSQTQYFGPGTRLLVL.

The chain couples TRBV9 to TRBJ2-1, with 13 bases aligning to TRBD2. The germline gives CDR1 SGDLS, CDR2 YYNGEE. The CDR3 extends over 16 amino acids. The junction had 10 bases not matched to a gene; V was cut back by 3 bases and J by 10 bases. DNA of the CDR3: TGTGCCAGCAGCGCTGAACTAGCGGGAGGGCGAAGGGAGCAGTTCTTC. Its translation is CASSAELAGGRREQFF.